These 12 T cell receptor beta chains were all obtained from the same sample, sequenced in a study of regulatory T cells in long-lasting Graves disease. Libraries of TCR beta came from iRepertoire HTBI primers plus Arm-PCR of CDR3 regions. TCRdb re-analysed the multiplex PCR reads in MiXCR, keeping a single row per CDR3 protein. The sample records 350,000 to 500,000 distinct CDR3 sequences, around 17% being singletons. The time point was: newly diagnosed GD, antithyroid drugs for less than 3 months. From RNA extracted from PBMCs, the TCR library was made. The sample also formed part of further work on T cells in Graves' hyperthyroidism and ophthalmopathy.

The sample here was peripheral blood mononuclear cells (PBMCs), taken at new diagnosis, from a patient treated with antithyroid drugs. These receptors were collected from a woman in her twenties or thirties with Graves disease.

This chain connects TRBV4-2 to TRBJ2-6; D is perhaps TRBD1 (5 bases). V dropped 0 bases and J dropped 0 bases, with 15 bases sitting between them. The CDR3 has 19 residues. Germline CDR1 reads LGHNA; CDR2 reads YNFKEQ. CDR3 sequence: CASSQEGPAFFSGANVLTF. CDR3 DNA sequence: TGTGCCAGCAGCCAAGAGGGGCCAGCATTCTTCTCTGGGGCCAACGTCCTGACTTTC.

This clonotype was observed many times. The chain links TRBV3-1 to TRBJ1-2; D is unresolved. In germline, CDR1 is LGHDT, CDR2 YNNKEL (reference sequence). The germline V and J ends were trimmed by 0 bases and 1 base, with 12 bases remaining between them. The CDR3 is 16 amino acids. CDR3 in amino acids: CASSQEEQDFNYGYTF. The CDR3 bases are TGTGCCAGCAGCCAAGAGGAGCAGGACTTTAACTATGGCTACACCTTC.

The gene calls are TRBV9 and TRBJ2-1, with 8 bases aligning to TRBD2. V shed 1 base, J shed 3 bases, and the junction held 15 bases outside the gene matches. Germline CDR1 SGDLS, CDR2 YYNGEE. This CDR3 spans 19 amino acids. The CDR3 region is CASSVPGGSGRASYNEQFF. CDR3 in DNA: TGTGCCAGCAGCGTACCCGGCGGTTCCGGGAGGGCCAGCTACAATGAGCAGTTCTTC.

This clonotype was detected ten times or more. The chain has TRBV20-1 and TRBJ2-1; 7 bases are a match to TRBD2. The V gene end was trimmed by 6 bases and the J gene end by 0 bases; junction bases not matched to a gene: 5. The CDR3 length is 14 residues. Germline V gene sequence: CDR1 DFQATT, CDR2 SNEGSKA (reference sequence). CDR3 protein: CSAVAGSSYNEQFF. Written as DNA, the CDR3 is TGCAGTGCGGTAGCGGGTAGCTCCTACAATGAGCAGTTCTTC.

CDR3 nucleotides: TGTGCCAGCAGTACCCGAGAGGGAGTGACTAATGAAAAACTGTTTTTT. Translated, it gives CASSTREGVTNEKLFF. This chain uses TRBV27 with TRBJ1-4; D gene unclear. Germline CDR1 reads MNHEY; CDR2 reads SMNVEV (reference sequence). This CDR3 spans 16 amino acids. Trimming took off 5 bases at V and 2 bases at J, with 15 bases between the two ends.

The table lists this clonotype with a few counts. A read error is the likely source, as a far larger clone sits one nucleotide away. The V and J genes are TRBV27 and TRBJ2-5; D call uncertain. The CDR3 is made up of 11 amino acids. Per germline, CDR1 MNHEY and CDR2 SMNVEV (reference sequence). The CDR3 region is CASSSQETRYF. The CDR3 DNA reads TGTGCCAGCAGTTCCCAAGAGACCCGGTACTTC.

Turning to this clonotype: A much larger clone sits a single nucleotide away, making a read error possible. The rearrangement links TRBV29-1 to TRBJ1-2; 7 bases agree with TRBD1. The CDR3 spans 15 residues. Per the germline V gene, CDR1 is SQVTM and CDR2 is ANQGSEA. CDR3 DNA sequence: TGCAGCGTTGAAGCCGCTACGACAGGGCCCTATGGCCACACCTTC. Amino acid sequence: CSVEAATTGPYGHTF. The full variable domain, its missing parts supplied by reference TRBV29-1 and TRBJ1-2, is SAVISQKPSRDICQRGTSLTIQCQVDSQVTMMFWYRQQPGQSLTLIATANQGSEATYESGFVIDKFPISRPNLTFSTLTVSNMSPEDSSIYLCSVEAATTGPYGHTFGSGTRLTVV.

The CDR3 sequence: CASSLSPPGGGDTQYF. As DNA, the CDR3 is TGTGCCAGCAGTTTATCTCCCCCCGGCGGCGGAGATACGCAGTATTTT. The genes are TRBV27 and TRBJ2-3; no reliable D call. V gave up 0 bases and J gave up 5 bases, with 15 bases separating them. The CDR3 is 16 residues long. Germline V CDR1 and CDR2: MNHEY, SMNVEV (reference sequence).

The genes are TRBV20-1 and TRBJ1-4; D may be TRBD1 (6 bases). Germline CDR1 is DFQATT and CDR2 is SNEGSKA (reference sequence). The V end was cut by 6 bases, the J end by 7 bases, with 18 bases between. The CDR3 spans 14 residues. CDR3 nucleotides: TGCAGTGCAACCGTACAGGGATTAAGTGAAAAACTGTTTTTT. Its translation is CSATVQGLSEKLFF.

This clonotype was seen ten or more times. The chain combines TRBV9 with TRBJ2-2; D is possibly TRBD1 (5 bases). Germline V lookup: CDR1 SGDLS, CDR2 YYNGEE. This CDR3 contains 16 residues. Trimming removed 0 bases at V and 1 base at J, with 10 bases between. The CDR3 region is CASSVAGQGNTGELFF. CDR3 DNA: TGTGCCAGCAGCGTAGCCGGGCAGGGGAACACCGGGGAGCTGTTTTTT.

There are many counts of this clonotype. V usage is TRBV19 and J usage is TRBJ2-1; TRBD2 is a possible D gene (6 bases). Germline lookup yields CDR1 LNHDA and CDR2 SQIVND (reference sequence). Trimming cost V 9 bases and J 6 bases, with 21 bases left between them. The CDR3 spans 15 residues. DNA for the CDR3: TGTGCCAGCACACCTCCCCGGACTATAGGCAATGAGCAGTTCTTC. Its translation is CASTPPRTIGNEQFF.

At least ten counts were recorded for this clonotype. V gene TRBV6-1 combines with J gene TRBJ1-2, with no clear D. Germline values: CDR1 MNHNS, CDR2 SASEGT. Trimming removed 6 bases at V and 5 bases at J, with 16 bases between. The CDR3 loop spans 14 amino acids. CDR3 in DNA: TGTGCCAGCAGAGGAGCTTGGGATCAGTATGGCTACACCTTC. This encodes CASRGAWDQYGYTF.